Each of the 31 T cell receptor beta chains below was sequenced from the same sample in a study of CD8 T cells in ankylosing spondylitis. MiXCR was run by TCRdb on the 5' RACE reads, yielding one entry per CDR3 protein. This table has 250,000 to 350,000 distinct CDR3 sequences, 15% to 25% appearing once. Sequences were obtained from blood, either unsorted or a sorted T cell fraction (not recorded which). These receptors all come from a male donor with ankylosing spondylitis or in good health (not recorded which).

In its sample, this clonotype was seen a few times. This chain uses TRBV6-6 with TRBJ2-1; 12 nucleotides align to TRBD1. CDR1 is MNHNY and CDR2 is SVGAGI in the germline V gene (reference sequence). The CDR3 has 13 amino acids. After removal of 10 bases from V and 9 bases from J, the junction contained 7 bases not matched to a gene. CDR3 DNA sequence: TGTGCCACCTGGGGACAGGGGGCTGTTGAGCAGTTCTTC. Protein sequence: CATWGQGAVEQFF.

This clonotype was detected only a few times. The chain combines TRBV20-1 with TRBJ2-1, with D perhaps matching TRBD2 (6 bases). Germline CDR1 is DFQATT and CDR2 is SNEGSKA (reference sequence). V was trimmed by 2 bases and J by 14 bases, leaving 16 bases between them. The CDR3 totals 12 residues. As DNA, the CDR3 is TGCAGTGCTAGAAGACCACCGGGACTTGAGTTCTTC. It codes for CSARRPPGLEFF.

In this sample, this clonotype turned up a few times. The chain has TRBV2 and TRBJ2-2; either TRBD1 or TRBD2 may fit D (5 bases each). Germline V gives CDR1 SNHLY, CDR2 FYNNEI. This CDR3 contains 15 residues. Deletions cut 5 bases from V and 8 bases from J, with 18 bases between. The CDR3 here is CASSPTGPTVGELFF. The CDR3, as DNA: TGTGCCAGCAGTCCCACGGGACCCACTGTAGGGGAGCTGTTTTTT.

This clonotype has more than one count but fewer than ten. This chain joins TRBV28 and TRBJ2-1; 8 nucleotides agree with TRBD1. Germline V gene data show CDR1 as MDHEN and CDR2 as SYDVKM. V shed 4 bases, J shed 7 bases, and the junction held 6 bases outside the gene matches. The CDR3 totals 14 residues. The CDR3 spells CASSSKGQVNEQFF. DNA for the CDR3: TGTGCCAGCAGTTCTAAGGGACAGGTTAATGAGCAGTTCTTC.

The chain combines TRBV14 with TRBJ2-6, with a tentative D call TRBD1 (6 bases). CDR1 and CDR2 from the germline V gene are SGHDN and FVKESK. This CDR3 is 17 amino acids long. V was cut by 0 bases and J by 2 bases, with 11 bases left in between. The CDR3 loop is CASSQDPRDTGANVLTF. CDR3 DNA: TGTGCCAGCAGCCAAGATCCCAGGGACACTGGGGCCAACGTCCTGACTTTC.

The chain recombines TRBV18 with TRBJ1-1; D perhaps matches TRBD1 (5 bases). Germline V gene sequence: CDR1 KGHSH, CDR2 LQKENI. Trimming cost V 2 bases and J 2 bases, with 21 bases left between them. The CDR3 is made up of 18 amino acids. Here the CDR3 reads CASSPLGWGGDYNTEAFF. The CDR3 nucleotides read TGTGCCAGCTCACCATTGGGCTGGGGTGGGGACTATAACACTGAAGCTTTCTTT.

CDR3 protein: CSARGTGGHNEQFF. The CDR3 nucleotides read TGCAGTGCTAGAGGGACAGGTGGTCACAATGAGCAGTTCTTC. The chain employs TRBV20-1 and TRBJ2-1; 7 nucleotides match TRBD1. J gave up 5 bases and V 1 base, and 5 bases lay outside the gene matches. The length of the CDR3 is 14 residues. Germline loops: CDR1 DFQATT, CDR2 SNEGSKA (reference sequence).

This clonotype showed up just a few times. This chain connects TRBV12-3 or TRBV12-4 to TRBJ2-1; 12 bases line up with TRBD2. The CDR3 covers 14 residues. J gave up 10 bases and V 4 bases, and 5 bases lay outside the gene matches. The CDR3 region has the DNA TGTGCCAGCAGTTCTAGCGGGGGGGCTCGGGAGCAGTTCTTC. Translation gives CASSSSGGAREQFF.

This clonotype was seen repeatedly, ten times or more. For the CDR3, the DNA is TGTGCCAGCAGCGCCAACGCAGGGGGTGTTTGCGAGCAGTACGTC. Protein product: CASSANAGGVCEQYV. The rearrangement uses TRBV9 and TRBJ2-7, with 7 bases that match TRBD1. Germline V gene lookup returns CDR1 SGDLS and CDR2 YYNGEE. V lost 3 bases, J lost 6 bases, and 12 bases stayed unmatched. The CDR3 covers 15 residues.

This sequence joins TRBV12-3 or TRBV12-4 and TRBJ2-5; D is tentatively TRBD1 or TRBD2 (6 bases each). This CDR3 is 14 amino acids long. Trimming removed 6 bases from V and 5 bases from J, with 16 bases in between. The chain's CDR3 is CASRHRVGTETQYF. The CDR3 region has the DNA TGTGCCAGCAGGCACAGGGTCGGGACTGAGACCCAGTACTTC.

This clonotype was observed a handful of times. The chain combines TRBV7-9 with TRBJ2-1; TRBD2 agrees at 7 bases. Germline loops: CDR1 SEHNR, CDR2 FQNEAQ (reference sequence). CDR3 size: 13 residues. J was trimmed by 6 bases and V by 2 bases; bases with no gene match: 1. The CDR3 sequence: CASSLRGVNEQFF. DNA of the CDR3: TGTGCCAGCAGCTTACGGGGGGTCAATGAGCAGTTCTTC.

This clonotype occurred a few times. V gene TRBV5-1 combines with J gene TRBJ2-3, with 13 bases identical to TRBD2. This CDR3 has 19 residues. The trim removed 2 bases at V and 0 bases at J, leaving 9 bases unmatched. Germline assignment: CDR1 SGHRS and CDR2 YFSETQ. CDR3 nucleotide sequence: TGCGCCAGCAGCTTTATTGGACTAGCGGGAGAGGGAAGCACAGATACGCAGTATTTT. It codes for CASSFIGLAGEGSTDTQYF.

The V and J genes are TRBV29-1 and TRBJ2-3, with 14 bases fitting TRBD2. CDR1 and CDR2 from the germline V gene are SQVTM and ANQGSEA. V lost 5 bases, J lost 6 bases, and 7 bases stayed unmatched. CDR3 length: 15 residues. CDR3: CSVPGTSGSSDTQYF. CDR3 in DNA: TGCAGCGTTCCCGGGACTAGCGGGAGTTCGGATACGCAGTATTTT.

This clonotype has ten or more counts. The CDR3 DNA follows: TGTGCCATCAGTGAGGACACAAACATTCAGTACTTC. Its translation is CAISEDTNIQYF. The V gene is TRBV10-3, the J gene TRBJ2-4; no clear D. The germline V and J ends were trimmed by 2 bases and 6 bases, with 5 bases remaining between them. The CDR3 spans 12 residues. Germline values: CDR1 ENHRY, CDR2 SYGVKD.

This rearrangement joins TRBV6-1 to TRBJ1-5, with D unclear. This CDR3 has 13 amino acids. Trimming left V 8 bases short and J 1 base short, with 9 bases between. Looked up from germline, CDR1 is MNHNS and CDR2 is SASEGT. Here the CDR3 DNA reads TGTGCCAGCCGGGTGATGAGCAATCAGCCCCAGCATTTT. Residues: CASRVMSNQPQHF.

This clonotype showed up many times. The chain recombines TRBV5-6 with TRBJ2-3; 10 bases line up with TRBD2. This CDR3 is built from 17 residues. V lost 3 bases, J lost 6 bases, and 13 bases stayed unmatched. Germline V gives CDR1 SGHDT, CDR2 YYEEEE. The CDR3 DNA follows: TGTGCCAGCAGCTCCCCGTTTCGAGCGGGGGGGCCGGATACGCAGTATTTT. Amino acid sequence: CASSSPFRAGGPDTQYF.

This clonotype has ten or more counts. The chain joins TRBV9 to TRBJ1-4; D uncertain. This CDR3 contains 13 residues. CDR1 and CDR2 from the germline V gene are SGDLS and YYNGEE. V lost 2 bases and J 8 bases, leaving 10 bases between the germline ends. Written as DNA, the CDR3 is TGTGCCAGCAGCGTGGTGGATGGGGAAAAACTGTTTTTT. Translation gives CASSVVDGEKLFF.

Of note for this clonotype: A much larger clone is a single base away; this may be a read error. The rearrangement links TRBV20-1 to TRBJ1-5; D perhaps matches TRBD1 (6 bases). The length of the CDR3 is 12 residues. Germline V gene data show CDR1 as DFQATT and CDR2 as SNEGSKA (reference sequence). The ends were cut back, 3 bases at V and 5 bases at J, with 8 bases in the middle. Written as DNA, the CDR3 is TGCAGTGCTAGGCCAGGGGATCAGCCCCAGCATTTT. Translating gives CSARPGDQPQHF.

The chain couples TRBV15 to TRBJ2-1, with 8 nucleotides matching TRBD1. CDR3 length equals 15 residues. Per the germline V gene, CDR1 is LNHNV and CDR2 is YYDKDF (reference sequence). V dropped 5 bases and J dropped 2; count of bases not matched to a gene: 5. DNA for the CDR3: TGTGCCACCAGCTACGACAGGGGTACCTACAATGAGCAGTTCTTC. This encodes CATSYDRGTYNEQFF. The complete variable domain, with remaining parts taken from reference TRBV15 and TRBJ2-1, reads DAMVIQNPRYQVTQFGKPVTLSCSQTLNHNVMYWYQQKSSQAPKLLFHYYDKDFNNEADTPDNFQSRRPNTSFCFLDIRSPGLGDTAMYLCATSYDRGTYNEQFFGPGTRLTVL.

This clonotype came up a few times. The CDR3 region has the DNA TGTGCCATCAGTGAGTCGGGCGGGAGAGCAGATACGCAGTATTTT. Residues: CAISESGGRADTQYF. This chain links TRBV10-3 with TRBJ2-3; 7 positions match TRBD2. Trimming took 0 bases from V and 4 from J; bases not matched to a gene: 4. Germline V gives CDR1 ENHRY, CDR2 SYGVKD. The CDR3 runs to 15 residues.

This clonotype was observed a few times. The V call is TRBV27, the J call TRBJ1-1; no firm D call. There are 14 residues in the CDR3. Between the trimmed V and J ends, which lost 6 bases and 2 bases, there was a span of 13 bases. Germline CDR1 is MNHEY and CDR2 is SMNVEV (reference sequence). The CDR3 is CASSYLGPNTEAFF. The CDR3 DNA is TGTGCCAGCAGCTACCTCGGGCCAAACACTGAAGCTTTCTTT.

This clonotype was seen only a few times. The genes are TRBV10-3 and TRBJ1-1; D is possibly TRBD1 (5 bases). This CDR3 contains 14 residues. V was cut by 0 bases and J by 4 bases, with 9 bases left in between. Germline V lookup: CDR1 ENHRY, CDR2 SYGVKD. The CDR3, as DNA: TGTGCCATCAGTGAGTCGGGGGGAGTCACTGAAGCTTTCTTT. Protein: CAISESGGVTEAFF.

The V and J genes are TRBV6-5 and TRBJ2-1, with D possibly TRBD1 on 6 matching bases. With 6 bases removed from V and 5 bases from J, the gap between germline ends came to 8 bases. This CDR3 has 12 amino acids. Germline V lookup: CDR1 MNHEY, CDR2 SVGAGI. The CDR3 DNA follows: TGTGCCAGCAGAACAGGGAACAATGAGCAGTTCTTC. Amino acid sequence: CASRTGNNEQFF.

The chain employs TRBV18 and TRBJ2-5, with TRBD2 matching 7 bases. CDR1 and CDR2 (germline): KGHSH, LQKENI. There are 13 residues in the CDR3. The V segment lost 8 bases and the J segment 5 bases; nucleotides outside the gene matches: 8. This CDR3 reads CASAVRGVETQYF. CDR3 bases: TGTGCCAGCGCAGTTCGGGGGGTCGAGACCCAGTACTTC.

This clonotype has a count of ten or more. The J gene is TRBJ1-1, the V gene TRBV27, with D perhaps TRBD1 (6 bases). This CDR3 has 14 amino acids. V was shortened by 7 bases and J by 3 bases, with 15 bases between the two germline ends. Germline V gives CDR1 MNHEY, CDR2 SMNVEV (reference sequence). The CDR3 DNA follows: TGTGCCAGCACCAAAGACAGGAGGGACACTGAAGCTTTCTTT. Amino acid sequence: CASTKDRRDTEAFF.

This clonotype has ten or more counts. This chain connects TRBV12-3 or TRBV12-4 to TRBJ2-2; D not certain. Trimming cost V 8 bases and J 5 bases, with 6 bases left between them. CDR3 size: 11 residues. CDR3 in amino acids: CASGQTGELFF. CDR3 nucleotides: TGTGCCAGCGGCCAGACCGGGGAGCTGTTTTTT.

The CDR3 DNA follows: TGTGCCAGCAGTGTCGCGGGAGAGATCCAAGAGACCCAGTACTTC. This gives the protein CASSVAGEIQETQYF. The rearrangement links TRBV6-1 to TRBJ2-5; TRBD2 matches at 7 bases. Germline assignment: CDR1 MNHNS and CDR2 SASEGT. The CDR3 extends over 15 amino acids. Trimming took 4 bases from V and 1 from J; bases not matched to a gene: 6.

V gene TRBV12-3 or TRBV12-4 combines with J gene TRBJ2-5; TRBD1 is a possible D gene (6 bases). CDR3 size: 13 residues. Between the trimmed V and J ends, which lost 6 bases and 5 bases, there was a span of 13 bases. The CDR3 DNA follows: TGTGCCAGCAGATCGACAGGCGGCGAGACCCAGTACTTC. It yields the protein CASRSTGGETQYF.

V usage is TRBV20-1 and J usage is TRBJ1-1; D remains ambiguous. Germline CDR1 DFQATT, CDR2 SNEGSKA (reference sequence). V dropped 6 bases and J dropped 6 bases, with 11 bases sitting between them. The CDR3 has 11 residues. CDR3 sequence (DNA): TGCAGTGCAGTCCCAGTTCCTGAAGCTTTCTTT. Its protein product is CSAVPVPEAFF.

The table lists this clonotype with a few counts. The rearrangement joins TRBV2 to TRBJ1-1; D is ambiguous. This CDR3 contains 12 residues. V shed 4 bases and J shed 7 bases, with 10 bases lying between them. Looked up from germline, CDR1 is SNHLY and CDR2 is FYNNEI. In DNA form, the CDR3 reads TGTGCCAGCAGTGGAGGCGTCTTTGAAGCTTTCTTT. Its translation is CASSGGVFEAFF.

The chain couples TRBV27 to TRBJ1-6, with D perhaps TRBD1 (6 bases). Germline loops: CDR1 MNHEY, CDR2 SMNVEV (reference sequence). The CDR3 length is 16 residues. V was clipped by 7 bases and J by 6 bases, with 19 bases between them. Here the CDR3 reads CASTLGGRGFNSPLHF. The CDR3 DNA sequence: TGTGCCAGCACCCTTGGGGGGCGGGGATTTAATTCACCCCTCCACTTT.